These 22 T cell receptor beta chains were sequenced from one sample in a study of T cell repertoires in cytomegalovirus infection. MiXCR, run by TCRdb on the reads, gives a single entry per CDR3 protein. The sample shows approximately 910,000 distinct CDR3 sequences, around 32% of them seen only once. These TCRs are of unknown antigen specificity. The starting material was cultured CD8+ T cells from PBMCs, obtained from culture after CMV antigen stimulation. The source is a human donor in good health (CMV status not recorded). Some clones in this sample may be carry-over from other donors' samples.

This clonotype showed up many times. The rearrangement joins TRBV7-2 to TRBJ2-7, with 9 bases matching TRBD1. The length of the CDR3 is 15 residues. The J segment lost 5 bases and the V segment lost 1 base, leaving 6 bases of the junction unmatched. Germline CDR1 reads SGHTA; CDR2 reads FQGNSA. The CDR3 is CASSLGGTGRNEQYF. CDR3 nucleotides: TGTGCCAGCAGCTTAGGGGGGACAGGGAGAAACGAGCAGTACTTC.

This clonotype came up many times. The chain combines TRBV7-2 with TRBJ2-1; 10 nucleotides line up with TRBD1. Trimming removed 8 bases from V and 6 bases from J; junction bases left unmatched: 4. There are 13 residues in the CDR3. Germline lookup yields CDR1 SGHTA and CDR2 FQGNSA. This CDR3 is CASADRGFNEQFF. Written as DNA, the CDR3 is TGTGCCAGCGCGGACAGGGGGTTCAATGAGCAGTTCTTC.

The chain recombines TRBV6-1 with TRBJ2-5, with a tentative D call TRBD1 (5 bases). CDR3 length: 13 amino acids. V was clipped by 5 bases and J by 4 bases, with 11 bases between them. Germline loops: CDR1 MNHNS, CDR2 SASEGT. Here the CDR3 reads CASSQGPTETQYF. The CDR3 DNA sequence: TGTGCCAGCAGTCAGGGCCCCACAGAGACCCAGTACTTC.

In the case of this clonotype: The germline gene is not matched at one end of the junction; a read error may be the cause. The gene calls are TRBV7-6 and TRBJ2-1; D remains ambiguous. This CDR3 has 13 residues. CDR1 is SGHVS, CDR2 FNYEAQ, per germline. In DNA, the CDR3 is TGTACCAGCAGCTTGTTCTCCTACAATGAGCAGTTCTTC. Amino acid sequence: CTSSLFSYNEQFF.

The CDR3 spells CASSISVENTEAFF. CDR3 coding DNA: TGTGCCAGTAGTATTTCAGTCGAGAACACTGAAGCTTTCTTT. The J gene is TRBJ1-1, the V gene TRBV19, with D hard to call. The CDR3 has 14 amino acids. Trimming stripped 3 bases from V and 1 base from J, with 9 bases between. Germline CDR1 and CDR2: LNHDA and SQIVND (reference sequence).

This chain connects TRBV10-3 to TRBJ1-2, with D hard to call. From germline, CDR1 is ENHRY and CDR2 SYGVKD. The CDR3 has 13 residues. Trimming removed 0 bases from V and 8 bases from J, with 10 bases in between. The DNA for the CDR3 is TGTGCCATCAGTGAGTCGGAAAGTGAAGGCTACACCTTC. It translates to CAISESESEGYTF.

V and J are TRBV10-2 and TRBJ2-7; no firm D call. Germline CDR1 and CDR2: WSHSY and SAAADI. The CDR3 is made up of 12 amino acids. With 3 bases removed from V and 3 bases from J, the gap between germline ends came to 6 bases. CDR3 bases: TGCGCCAGCAGTGACCATTACTACGAGCAGTACTTC. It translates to CASSDHYYEQYF.

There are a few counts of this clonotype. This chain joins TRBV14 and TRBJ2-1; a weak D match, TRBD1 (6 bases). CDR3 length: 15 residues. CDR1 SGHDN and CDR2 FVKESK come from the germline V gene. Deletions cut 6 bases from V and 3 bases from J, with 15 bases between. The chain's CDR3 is CASSLDRRLYNEQFF. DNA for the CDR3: TGTGCCAGCAGTCTTGACAGGAGGCTCTACAATGAGCAGTTCTTC.

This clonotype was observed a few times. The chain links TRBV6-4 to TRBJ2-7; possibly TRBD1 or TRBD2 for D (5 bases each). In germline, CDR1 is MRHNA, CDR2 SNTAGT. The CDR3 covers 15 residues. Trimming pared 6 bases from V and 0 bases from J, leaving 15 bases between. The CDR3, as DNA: TGTGCCAGCAGACACCGGGACGGAAGCTCCTACGAGCAGTACTTC. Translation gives CASRHRDGSSYEQYF.

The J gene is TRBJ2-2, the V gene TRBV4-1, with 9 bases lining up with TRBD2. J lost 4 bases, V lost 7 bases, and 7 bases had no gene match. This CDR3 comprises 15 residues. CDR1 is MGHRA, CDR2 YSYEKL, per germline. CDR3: CASTLAGLGTGELFF. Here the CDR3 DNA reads TGCGCCAGCACCCTAGCGGGGTTGGGCACCGGGGAGCTGTTTTTT.

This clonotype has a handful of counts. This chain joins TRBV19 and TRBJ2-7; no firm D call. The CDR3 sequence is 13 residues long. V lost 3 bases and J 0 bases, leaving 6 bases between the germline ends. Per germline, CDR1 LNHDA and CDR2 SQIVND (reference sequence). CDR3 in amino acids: CASSIGTSYEQYF. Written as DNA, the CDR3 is TGTGCCAGTAGTATCGGCACCTCCTACGAGCAGTACTTC.

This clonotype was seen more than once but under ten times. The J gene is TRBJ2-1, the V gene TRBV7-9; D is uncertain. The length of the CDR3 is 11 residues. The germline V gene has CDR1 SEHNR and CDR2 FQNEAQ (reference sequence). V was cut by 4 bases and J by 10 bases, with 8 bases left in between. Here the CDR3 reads CASSSTSEQFF. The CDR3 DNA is TGTGCCAGCAGCTCCACGTCGGAGCAGTTCTTC.

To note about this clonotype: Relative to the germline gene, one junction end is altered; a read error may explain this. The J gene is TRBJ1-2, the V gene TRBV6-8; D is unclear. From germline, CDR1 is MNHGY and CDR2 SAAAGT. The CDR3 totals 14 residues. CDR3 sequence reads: CASSYSTFFYDYTF. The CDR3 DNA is TGTGCCAGCAGTTACTCGACGTTTTTCTATGACTACACCTTC.

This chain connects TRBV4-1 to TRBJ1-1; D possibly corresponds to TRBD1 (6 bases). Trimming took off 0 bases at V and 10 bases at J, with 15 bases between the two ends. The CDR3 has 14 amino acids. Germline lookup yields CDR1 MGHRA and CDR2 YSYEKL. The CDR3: CASSQEKDRDPAFF. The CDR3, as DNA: TGCGCCAGCAGCCAAGAAAAGGACAGAGATCCAGCTTTCTTT.

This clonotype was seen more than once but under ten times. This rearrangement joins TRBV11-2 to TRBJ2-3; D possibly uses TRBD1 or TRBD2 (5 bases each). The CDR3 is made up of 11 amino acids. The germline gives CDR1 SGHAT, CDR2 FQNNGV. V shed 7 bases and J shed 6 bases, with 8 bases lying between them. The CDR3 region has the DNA TGTGCCAGCATCGAGGGGGATACGCAGTATTTT. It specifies CASIEGDTQYF.

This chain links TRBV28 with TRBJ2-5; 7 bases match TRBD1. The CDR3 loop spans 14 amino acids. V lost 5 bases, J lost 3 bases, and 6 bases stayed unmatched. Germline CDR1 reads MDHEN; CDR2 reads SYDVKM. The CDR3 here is CASSPNRGKETQYF. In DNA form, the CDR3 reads TGTGCCAGCAGTCCAAACAGGGGAAAAGAGACCCAGTACTTC.

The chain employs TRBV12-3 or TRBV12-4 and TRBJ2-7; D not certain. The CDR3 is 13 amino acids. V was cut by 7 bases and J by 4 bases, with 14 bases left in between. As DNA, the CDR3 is TGTGCCAGCACTCTTGGCTCCGTATACGAGCAGTACTTC. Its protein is CASTLGSVYEQYF.

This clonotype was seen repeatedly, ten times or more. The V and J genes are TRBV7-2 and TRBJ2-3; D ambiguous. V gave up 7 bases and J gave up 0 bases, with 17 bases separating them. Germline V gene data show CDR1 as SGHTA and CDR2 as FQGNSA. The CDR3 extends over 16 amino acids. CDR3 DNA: TGTGCCAGCATCCTCGCCGGGCTCGGTAGCACAGATACGCAGTATTTT. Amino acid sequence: CASILAGLGSTDTQYF.

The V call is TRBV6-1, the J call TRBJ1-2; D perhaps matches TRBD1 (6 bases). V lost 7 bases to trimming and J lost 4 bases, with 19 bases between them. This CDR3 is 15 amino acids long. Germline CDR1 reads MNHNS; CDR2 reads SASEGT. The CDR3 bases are TGTGCCAGCACCTCCGCCGAGGGGGATGGCTATGGCTACACCTTC. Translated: CASTSAEGDGYGYTF.

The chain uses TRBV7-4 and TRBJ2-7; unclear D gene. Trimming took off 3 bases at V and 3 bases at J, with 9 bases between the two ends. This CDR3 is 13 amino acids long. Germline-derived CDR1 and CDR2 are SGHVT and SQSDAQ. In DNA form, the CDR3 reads TGTGCCAGCAGCTTCTCAGAGGTCTACGAGCAGTACTTC. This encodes CASSFSEVYEQYF.

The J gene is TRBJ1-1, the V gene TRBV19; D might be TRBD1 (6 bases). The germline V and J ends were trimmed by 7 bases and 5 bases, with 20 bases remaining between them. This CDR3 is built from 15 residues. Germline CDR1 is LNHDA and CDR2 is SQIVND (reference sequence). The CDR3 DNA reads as TGTGCCAGTAACCCACAGGGCCCCCGGTGGACTGAAGCTTTCTTT. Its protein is CASNPQGPRWTEAFF.

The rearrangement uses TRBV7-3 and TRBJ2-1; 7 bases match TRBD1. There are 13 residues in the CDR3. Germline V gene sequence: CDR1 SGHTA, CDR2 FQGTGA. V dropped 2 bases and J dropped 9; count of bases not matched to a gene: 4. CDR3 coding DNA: TGTGCCAGCAGCTTATTAGGGGGCCCTGAGCAGTTCTTC. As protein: CASSLLGGPEQFF.